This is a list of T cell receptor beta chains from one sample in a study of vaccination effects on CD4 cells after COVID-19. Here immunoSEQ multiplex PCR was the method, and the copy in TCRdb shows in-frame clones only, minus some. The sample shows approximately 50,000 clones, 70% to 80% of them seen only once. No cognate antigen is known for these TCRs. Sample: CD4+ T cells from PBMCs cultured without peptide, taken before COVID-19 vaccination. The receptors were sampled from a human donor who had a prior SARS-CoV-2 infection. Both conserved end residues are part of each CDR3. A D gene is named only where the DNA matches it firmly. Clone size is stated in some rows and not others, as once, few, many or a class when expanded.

CEVHEQFF | TGTGAAGTCCATGAGCAGTTCTTC | TRBV19 | - | - | 8 | TRBJ2-1
CASSVGPGLAGKRTDTQYF | TGTGCCAGCAGCGTAGGGCCGGGACTAGCGGGAAAACGCACAGATACGCAGTATTTT | TRBV9 | - | TRBD2 | 19 | TRBJ2-3
CASSPWGASNQPQHF | TGTGCCAGCAGTCCCTGGGGCGCAAGCAATCAGCCCCAGCATTTT | TRBV27 | - | - | 15 | TRBJ1-5
CASSIPKLGFYGYTF | TGTGCCAGTAGTATCCCCAAACTTGGTTTCTATGGCTACACCTTC | TRBV19 | - | - | 15 | TRBJ1-2
CASSLSSQTLPYEQYF | TGTGCCAGCAGCTTAAGCTCACAAACACTACCCTACGAGCAGTACTTC | TRBV7-9 | once | - | 16 | TRBJ2-7
CASSPYGTSGNEQFF | TGTGCCAGCAGCCCCTACGGGACTAGCGGTAATGAGCAGTTCTTC | TRBV7-9 | - | TRBD2 | 15 | TRBJ2-1
CASSLKFGTGNIQYF | TGTGCCAGCAGTTTAAAATTCGGGACCGGGAACATTCAGTACTTC | TRBV28 | - | - | 15 | TRBJ2-4
CATSEGHNNEQFF | TGTGCCACCAGTGAGGGACATAACAATGAGCAGTTCTTC | TRBV24-1 | few | - | 13 | TRBJ2-1
CASSYRVNEQFF | TGTGCCAGCAGTTACAGGGTAAATGAGCAGTTCTTC | TRBV6-2/TRBV6-3 | - | - | 12 | TRBJ2-1
CASSMVLYGYTF | TGTGCCAGCAGTATGGTCCTTTATGGCTACACCTTC | TRBV28 | - | - | 12 | TRBJ1-2
CASSPSGRVDGYTF | TGTGCCAGTAGTCCCTCGGGCAGGGTCGATGGCTACACCTTC | TRBV19 | - | - | 14 | TRBJ1-2
CASGQLAGEGGELFF | TGTGCCAGTGGACAGTTAGCGGGAGAAGGCGGGGAGCTGTTTTTT | TRBV7-6 | - | TRBD2 | 15 | TRBJ2-2
CASGRRSSYEQYF | TGTGCCAGCGGAAGGCGGAGCTCCTACGAGCAGTACTTC | TRBV12-3/TRBV12-4 | few | - | 13 | TRBJ2-7
CASSEFRAGGREQYF | TGTGCCAGCAGTGAATTTAGAGCGGGGGGTCGGGAGCAGTACTTC | TRBV6-1 | - | TRBD2 | 15 | TRBJ2-7
CSARTAGGYTF | TGCAGTGCTAGGACTGCGGGGGGCTACACCTTC | TRBV20-1 | few | - | 11 | TRBJ1-2
CASSQAGPGTEAFF | TGTGCCAGCAGCCAAGCGGGCCCGGGCACTGAAGCTTTCTTT | TRBV3-1/TRBV3-2 | - | - | 14 | TRBJ1-1
CASSPAGDYGTDTQYF | TGTGCCAGCAGCCCGGCAGGAGACTATGGCACAGATACGCAGTATTTT | TRBV4-2 | once | - | 16 | TRBJ2-3
CASSQDGARTPYEQYF | TGTGCCAGCAGCCAAGATGGGGCTAGGACGCCCTACGAGCAGTACTTC | TRBV3-1/TRBV3-2 | - | - | 16 | TRBJ2-7
CASSPNPADTQYF | TGTGCCAGCAGCCCAAACCCCGCAGATACGCAGTATTTT | TRBV7-3 | - | - | 13 | TRBJ2-3
CASSLGSGADTQYF | TGTGCCAGCAGTTTGGGGTCTGGGGCGGATACGCAGTATTTT | TRBV28 | - | - | 14 | TRBJ2-3
CASSLGSTGGTDTQYF | TGTGCCAGCAGTTTAGGTTCGACAGGGGGCACAGATACGCAGTATTTT | TRBV28 | few | TRBD1 | 16 | TRBJ2-3
CASSQRASGSVAGELFF | TGTGCCAGCAGCCAAAGGGCTAGCGGGAGCGTCGCCGGGGAGCTGTTTTTT | TRBV4-2 | - | TRBD2 | 17 | TRBJ2-2
CASSYGGAAASTDTQYF | TGTGCCAGCAGTTACGGTGGGGCTGCCGCTAGCACAGATACGCAGTATTTT | TRBV6-2/TRBV6-3 | few | - | 17 | TRBJ2-3
CASSPGTLNYYEQYF | TGTGCCAGCAGCCCCGGGACCCTGAACTACTACGAGCAGTACTTC | TRBV7-6 | - | - | 15 | TRBJ2-7
CASSVDREDPTEAFF | TGTGCCAGTAGTGTGGACAGGGAAGACCCCACTGAAGCTTTCTTT | TRBV19 | - | TRBD1 | 15 | TRBJ1-1
CAWNLGEGVDYSNQPQHF | TGTGCCTGGAACCTGGGGGAGGGGGTTGATTATAGCAATCAGCCCCAGCATTTT | TRBV30 | - | - | 18 | TRBJ1-5
CASSWLAGGNTGELFF | TGTGCCAGCAGTTGGCTAGCGGGAGGAAACACCGGGGAGCTGTTTTTT | TRBV28 | - | TRBD2 | 16 | TRBJ2-2
CASGEAQGGYTF | TGTGCCAGCGGGGAGGCACAGGGGGGCTACACCTTC | TRBV7-3 | - | TRBD1 | 12 | TRBJ1-2
CASSFSTQSYEQYF | TGTGCCAGCAGCTTTTCGACTCAATCCTACGAGCAGTACTTC | TRBV11-2 | - | - | 14 | TRBJ2-7
CASSSRSGTRQYF | TGTGCCAGCAGCTCCCGCTCCGGGACCCGCCAGTACTTC | TRBV7-2 | - | - | 13 | TRBJ2-7
CASSPQLAGYFSDEQFF | TGTGCCAGCAGCCCCCAACTAGCGGGATATTTCTCGGATGAGCAGTTCTTC | TRBV4-2 | - | TRBD2 | 17 | TRBJ2-1
CASSFSVWSYEQYF | TGTGCCAGCAGCTTCTCGGTCTGGTCCTACGAGCAGTACTTC | TRBV5-6 | - | - | 14 | TRBJ2-7